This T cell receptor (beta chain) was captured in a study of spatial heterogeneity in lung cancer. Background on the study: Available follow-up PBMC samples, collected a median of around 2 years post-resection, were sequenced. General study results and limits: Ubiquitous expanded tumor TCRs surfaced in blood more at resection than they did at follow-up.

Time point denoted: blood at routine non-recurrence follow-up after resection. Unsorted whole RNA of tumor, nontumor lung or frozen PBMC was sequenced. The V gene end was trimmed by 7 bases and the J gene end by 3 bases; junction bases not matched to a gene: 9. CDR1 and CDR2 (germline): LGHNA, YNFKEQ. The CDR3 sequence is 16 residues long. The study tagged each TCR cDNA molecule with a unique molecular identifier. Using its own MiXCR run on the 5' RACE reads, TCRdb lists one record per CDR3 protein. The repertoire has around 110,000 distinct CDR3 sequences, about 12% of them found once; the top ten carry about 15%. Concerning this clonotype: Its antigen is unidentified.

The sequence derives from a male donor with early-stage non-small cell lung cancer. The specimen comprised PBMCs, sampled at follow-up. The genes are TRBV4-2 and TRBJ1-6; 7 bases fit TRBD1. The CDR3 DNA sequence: TGTGCCAGCAACAACTTGGGACAGTTCTATAATTCACCCCTCCACTTT. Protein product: CASNNLGQFYNSPLHF.